In its sample, the clone carrying this TCR beta chain was seen many times. Its antigen is unidentified. This sample's TCRbeta library carried unique molecular identifier barcodes. TCRdb re-derived calls from the PCR reads in MiXCR, one entry per CDR3 protein. The sample holds hundreds of thousands of distinct CDR3 sequences; approximately 15% are singletons and the top ten take roughly 5%. The sample originates from a study of T-cell reconstitution after alpha-beta-depleted transplantation in children. There are 14 residues in the CDR3. Germline values: CDR1 SGHAT, CDR2 FQNNGV. The V gene lost 2 bases and the J gene lost 0 bases, with 8 bases spanning the gap. Study-wide results and caveats: Approximately two months post-transplant, alpha-beta T cells reportedly originated from several hundred expanded graft clones. Counts and diversity of T cells one year after transplant came mostly from newly produced T cells.

This rearrangement joins TRBV11-2 to TRBJ2-7; D is undetermined. The receptor was derived from a male patient aged 10-17 years who had a stem cell transplant for acute lymphoblastic leukemia, so the T cells may come from the graft donor. The source was PBMCs, mostly from graft donor cells, collected 360 days after TCRalphabeta/CD19-depleted stem cell transplant. The CDR3 region is CASSLSTDSYEQYF. The CDR3 region has the DNA TGTGCCAGCAGCTTATCAACGGACTCCTACGAGCAGTACTTC.